Listed below are T cell receptor beta chains from one sample, sequenced in a study of T cell clones after liver transplantation. Assay used: immunoSEQ multiplex PCR; TCRdb lists only in-frame clones, some missing. This repertoire shows tens of thousands of clones, about 84% found once; its top ten account for approximately 0.43%. The specimen comprised CD4+ T cells from blood, sampled around 45 months after liver transplant. These receptors all stem from a human patient who received a liver transplant. The graft donor may have given rise to some T cells. Both conserved end residues are part of each CDR3.

cdr3_aa j_call v_call
CASTPGDRPEGQYF TRBJ2-7 TRBV6-1
CASSQDSRCCGYTF TRBJ1-2 TRBV4-3
CSLGVPGETQYF TRBJ2-5 TRBV29-1
CASSITRRAGWVNTEAFF TRBJ1-1 TRBV19
CASSLSLGETQYF TRBJ2-5 TRBV7-6
CASIFGGGTEAFF TRBJ1-1 TRBV28
CAWSTGGKGETQYF TRBJ2-5 TRBV30
CASSRPIGPYEQYF TRBJ2-7 TRBV23-1
CASSLGGIYGYTF TRBJ1-2 TRBV6-6
CASRFSSEEAFF TRBJ1-1 TRBV6-6
CASSLSGGGSLAFF TRBJ1-1 TRBV28
CASLGALQAVYEQFF TRBJ2-1 TRBV28
CASRTGTGSGNTIYF TRBJ1-3 TRBV5-8
CASSLPETGRQPQHF TRBJ1-5 TRBV7-2
CASSLFPSSYNEQFF TRBJ2-1 TRBV28
CASSQVLGINSNQPQHF TRBJ1-5 TRBV28
CASSQGGGGINTGELFF TRBJ2-2 TRBV4-1
CASSRDRPVSGNTIYF TRBJ1-3 TRBV5-1
CASRLSADGNEQFF TRBJ2-1 TRBV2
CASSNGLWRNTIYF TRBJ1-3 TRBV28
CASTSGGGYTF TRBJ1-2 TRBV9
CASRWGSGVSNQPQHF TRBJ1-5 TRBV28
CASSPEGGAYQPQHF TRBJ1-5 TRBV5-1
CASSEWTGGGNQPQHF TRBJ1-5 TRBV10-1
CASSAGLGGNTIYF TRBJ1-3 TRBV11-2
CASSERTSASYEQYF TRBJ2-7 TRBV10-1
CASSDSEFIDLYYSGANVLTF TRBJ2-6 TRBV6-4
CASSVGGRDIQYF TRBJ2-4 TRBV9
CASTSMGLEYTQYF TRBJ2-3 TRBV11-2
CASSLGGNGEQYF TRBJ2-7 TRBV7-2
CASSQDYNEQFF TRBJ2-1 TRBV2
CASSLSRGRKYNEQFF TRBJ2-1 TRBV27
CASSNEAGLIYEQYF TRBJ2-7 TRBV7-9
CASSSSRLPIEQFF TRBJ2-1 TRBV11-3
CSGREAYGYTF TRBJ1-2 TRBV29-1
CASSPEMNTEAFF TRBJ1-1 TRBV7-9
CASAAKGSYNEQFF TRBJ2-1 TRBV9
CASSFPNQETQYF TRBJ2-5 TRBV5-7
CASSFAEARNQPQHF TRBJ1-5 TRBV7-2
CASSLRLGDEKLFF TRBJ1-4 TRBV11-2
CSVGAPGLAGVDTQYF TRBJ2-3 TRBV29-1
CASSSRLAGGHGELFF TRBJ2-2 TRBV7-3
CASRTGNTYEQYF TRBJ2-7 TRBV28
CASSYPPGLACEQYF TRBJ2-7 TRBV6-5
CASSEERGVYGYTF TRBJ1-2 TRBV6-1
CASSLAGQPSYEQYF TRBJ2-7 TRBV18
CASSRQNTEAFF TRBJ1-1 TRBV2
CASSPFGGEYTEAFF TRBJ1-1 TRBV18
CASSLGGSSDNYGYTF TRBJ1-2 TRBV5-1
CASSLIPRVGNQPQHF TRBJ1-5 TRBV28
CASSQERGRTPYGYTF TRBJ1-2 TRBV4-1
CATRTARPTDTQYF TRBJ2-3 TRBV27
CASSPLPLAGRGTGELFF TRBJ2-2 TRBV4-1
CASSARIVTEAFF TRBJ1-1 TRBV6-1
CASSLDLAGAYNEQFF TRBJ2-1 TRBV5-1
CASSRIPGLTNPPTQYF TRBJ2-5 TRBV28
CASSPRDRGETQYF TRBJ2-5 TRBV7-9